Below, 17 T cell receptor beta chains from the same sample are listed, as sequenced in a study of T cells of healthy individuals. MiXCR, run by TCRdb on the 5' RACE reads, gives a single entry per CDR3 protein. The sample comprises around 63,000 distinct CDR3 sequences, about 16% of which are singletons, and approximately 4.8% rests with the top ten. The receptors here all came from a human donor in good health.

This clonotype came up a few times. The V gene is TRBV28, the J gene TRBJ2-3; weak D call: TRBD2 (5 bases). CDR3 size: 15 residues. The V end was cut by 3 bases, the J end by 1 base, with 11 bases between. Germline CDR1 MDHEN, CDR2 SYDVKM. The CDR3 protein is CASSFEGGGTDTQYF. CDR3 DNA: TGTGCCAGCAGTTTCGAGGGCGGTGGCACAGATACGCAGTATTTT.

Remarks on this clonotype: This clone may be a read error of a much larger clone one base away. The V gene is TRBV4-3, the J gene TRBJ1-6; 7 nucleotides agree with TRBD1. The length of the CDR3 is 16 residues. CDR1 is LGHNA and CDR2 is YSLEER in the germline V gene. The chain's CDR3 is CASSQDQTGVGSHLHF. The CDR3 DNA reads TGCGCCAGCAGCCAAGATCAAACAGGGGTAGGGTCACACCTCCACTTT.

The J gene is TRBJ1-4, the V gene TRBV20-1, with 7 bases that match TRBD1. The germline gives CDR1 DFQATT, CDR2 SNEGSKA (reference sequence). The length of the CDR3 is 13 residues. With V trimmed by 7 bases and J by 4 bases, 6 bases remained unmatched. This CDR3 reads CSVKGAGNEKLFF. Written as DNA, the CDR3 is TGCAGTGTCAAGGGGGCTGGTAATGAAAAACTGTTTTTT.

This clonotype was seen a handful of times. This chain joins TRBV20-1 and TRBJ2-3, with 9 bases identical to TRBD1. Trimming at V came to 5 bases and at J to 4 bases, leaving 4 bases not matched to a gene. This CDR3 spans 13 amino acids. CDR1 DFQATT and CDR2 SNEGSKA come from the germline V gene (reference sequence). The CDR3 bases are TGCAGTGCTTACAGGGGGCAGGCAGATACGCAGTATTTT. It codes for CSAYRGQADTQYF.

The table lists this clonotype with many counts. The gene calls are TRBV10-1 and TRBJ2-1, with 7 bases fitting TRBD2. Germline lookup yields CDR1 WNHNN and CDR2 SYGVQD (reference sequence). This CDR3 is 15 amino acids long. V dropped 5 bases and J dropped 4; count of bases not matched to a gene: 8. CDR3 region: CASSMGGVAYNEQFF. The CDR3 region has the DNA TGCGCCAGCAGTATGGGGGGGGTCGCATACAATGAGCAGTTCTTC.

Many counts were recorded for this clonotype. The rearrangement joins TRBV12-3 or TRBV12-4 to TRBJ2-7; no firm D call. The CDR3 has 13 residues. V was shortened by 3 bases and J by 1 base, with 7 bases between the two germline ends. CDR3 in DNA: TGTGCCAGCAGTTTCGGCAGGTCCTACGAGCAGTACTTC. Protein product: CASSFGRSYEQYF.

This clonotype was detected many times. The chain employs TRBV9 and TRBJ2-7; either TRBD1 or TRBD2 may fit D (5 bases each). The CDR3 contains 14 residues. The germline gives CDR1 SGDLS, CDR2 YYNGEE. The V end was cut by 0 bases, the J end by 3 bases, with 10 bases between. CDR3 region: CASSVAGTDYEQYF. The DNA for the CDR3 is TGTGCCAGCAGCGTAGCTGGGACCGACTACGAGCAGTACTTC.

This clonotype showed up just a few times. The chain's CDR3 is CASSDTGYYGYTF. Written as DNA, the CDR3 is TGTGCCAGCAGTGACACAGGCTACTATGGCTACACCTTC. V and J are TRBV6-1 and TRBJ1-2, with D possibly matching TRBD1 (5 bases). The CDR3 runs 13 residues. Per the germline V gene, CDR1 is MNHNS and CDR2 is SASEGT. Trimming stripped 3 bases from V and 3 bases from J, with 8 bases between.

In this sample, this clonotype is medium-sized. The chain combines TRBV6-2 or TRBV6-3 with TRBJ2-1, with D maybe TRBD2 (5 bases). The CDR3 covers 13 residues. V was clipped by 2 bases and J by 3 bases, with 5 bases between them. CDR1 is MNHEY and CDR2 is SVGEGT in the germline V gene. CDR3: CASSYRDYNEQFF. DNA for the CDR3: TGTGCCAGCAGTTACCGGGACTACAATGAGCAGTTCTTC.

The gene calls are TRBV4-2 and TRBJ2-7, with 15 bases identical to TRBD2. The CDR3 contains 20 residues. Germline V gives CDR1 LGHNA, CDR2 YNFKEQ. The trim removed 0 bases at V and 5 bases at J, leaving 14 bases unmatched. CDR3 region: CASSQEKLGLAGGLKNEQYF. DNA of the CDR3: TGTGCCAGCAGCCAAGAAAAGCTAGGACTAGCGGGGGGGCTTAAGAACGAGCAGTACTTC.

This sequence joins TRBV7-3 and TRBJ2-5; tentative D call: TRBD1 (6 bases). Germline V gene data show CDR1 as SGHTA and CDR2 as FQGTGA. V dropped 5 bases and J dropped 2 bases, with 15 bases sitting between them. The CDR3 spans 15 residues. CDR3 sequence reads: CASSPGGGRQETQYF. In DNA, the CDR3 is TGTGCCAGCAGCCCCGGTGGGGGCCGACAAGAGACCCAGTACTTC.

At least ten counts were recorded for this clonotype. The rearrangement joins TRBV12-3 or TRBV12-4 to TRBJ2-5; 9 bases map to TRBD2. J gave up 4 bases and V 3 bases, and 18 bases lay outside the gene matches. CDR3 length: 19 amino acids. This chain's CDR3 is CASSFALVAGDRSGETQYF. The CDR3 bases are TGTGCCAGCAGTTTTGCCCTAGTAGCGGGAGATAGGTCGGGAGAGACCCAGTACTTC.

This clonotype was detected a few times. V usage is TRBV7-3 and J usage is TRBJ1-1; D not resolved. This CDR3 has 15 residues. The V end lost 2 bases, the J end lost 1 base, and 11 bases lay between the germline ends. CDR1 is SGHTA, CDR2 FQGTGA, per germline. The DNA for the CDR3 is TGTGCCAGCAGCTTATTTCCAGGAACGAACACTGAAGCTTTCTTT. It codes for CASSLFPGTNTEAFF.

This clonotype appeared many times. The chain is built from TRBV9 and TRBJ1-2; weak D call: TRBD1 (5 bases). Trimming cost V 4 bases and J 4 bases, with 14 bases left between them. Germline V gene lookup returns CDR1 SGDLS and CDR2 YYNGEE. CDR3 length: 14 residues. The CDR3 DNA follows: TGTGCCAGCAGCTCCCAAGGGACGGTCTATGGCTACACCTTC. Translating it yields CASSSQGTVYGYTF.

This clonotype has a handful of counts. The genes are TRBV3-2 and TRBJ2-1; TRBD2, the table's D call, was not compared with the DNA. TRBV3-2 is termed a pseudogene. This CDR3 spans 16 amino acids. CDR3: CASSQDRGRERLEQFF. In DNA form, the CDR3 reads TGTGCCAGCAGCCAAGATCGTGGGCGGGAGCGATTGGAGCAGTTCTTC.

This clonotype was found many times. The genes are TRBV10-3 and TRBJ1-1; the D gene is possibly TRBD1 (5 bases). This CDR3 has 13 residues. The germline V and J ends were trimmed by 10 bases and 1 base, with 13 bases remaining between them. Germline V gene lookup returns CDR1 ENHRY and CDR2 SYGVKD. The CDR3 DNA is TGTGCCACCATTTCGACAGAGAACACTGAAGCTTTCTTT. Residues: CATISTENTEAFF.

This clonotype was seen more than once but under ten times. The rearrangement links TRBV5-1 to TRBJ1-2, with 8 bases identical to TRBD1. CDR1 SGHRS and CDR2 YFSETQ come from the germline V gene. The CDR3 consists of 13 residues. V dropped 4 bases and J dropped 4; count of bases not matched to a gene: 3. This chain's CDR3 is CASSDDRGYGYTF. The CDR3 nucleotides read TGCGCCAGCAGCGATGACAGGGGCTATGGCTACACCTTC.